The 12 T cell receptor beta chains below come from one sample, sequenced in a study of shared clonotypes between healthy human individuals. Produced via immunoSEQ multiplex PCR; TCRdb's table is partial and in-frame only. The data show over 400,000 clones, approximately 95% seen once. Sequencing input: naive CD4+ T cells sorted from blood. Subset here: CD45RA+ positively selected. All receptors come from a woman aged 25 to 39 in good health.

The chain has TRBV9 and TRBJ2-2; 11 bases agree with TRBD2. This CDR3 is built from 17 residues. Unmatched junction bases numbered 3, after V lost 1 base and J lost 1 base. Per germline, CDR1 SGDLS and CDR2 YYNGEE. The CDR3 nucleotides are TGTGCCAGCAGCGTACAGGGACTAGCGGTGAACACCGGGGAGCTGTTTTTT. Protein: CASSVQGLAVNTGELFF. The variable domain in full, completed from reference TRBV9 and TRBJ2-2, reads DSGVTQTPKHLITATGQRVTLRCSPRSGDLSVYWYQQSLDQGLQFLIQYYNGEERAKGNILERFSAQQFPDLHSELNLSSLELGDSALYFCASSVQGLAVNTGELFFGEGSRLTVL.

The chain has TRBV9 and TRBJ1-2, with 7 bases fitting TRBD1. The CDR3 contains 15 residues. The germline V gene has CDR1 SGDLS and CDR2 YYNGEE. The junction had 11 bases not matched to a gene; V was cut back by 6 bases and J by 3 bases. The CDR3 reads CASNATGEIHYGYTF. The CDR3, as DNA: TGTGCCAGCAATGCTACAGGGGAGATTCACTATGGCTACACCTTC.

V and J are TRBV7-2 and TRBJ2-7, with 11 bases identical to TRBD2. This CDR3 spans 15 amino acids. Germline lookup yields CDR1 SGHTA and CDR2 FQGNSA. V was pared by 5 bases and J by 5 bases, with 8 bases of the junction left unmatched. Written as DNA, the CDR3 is TGTGCCAGCAGCCTGGTCGCTAGCGGGAGGCACGAGCAGTACTTC. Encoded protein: CASSLVASGRHEQYF. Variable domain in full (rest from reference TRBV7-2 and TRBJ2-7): GAGVSQSPSNKVTEKGKDVELRCDPISGHTALYWYRQSLGQGLEFLIYFQGNSAPDKSGLPSDRFSAERTGGSVSTLTIQRTQQEDSAVYLCASSLVASGRHEQYFGPGTRLTVT.

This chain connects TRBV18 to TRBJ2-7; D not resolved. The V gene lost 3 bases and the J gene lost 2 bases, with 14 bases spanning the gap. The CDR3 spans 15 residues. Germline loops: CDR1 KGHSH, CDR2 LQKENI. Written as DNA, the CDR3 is TGTGCCAGCTCACCTCAGAAAGTCGGCGCCTACGAGCAGTACTTC. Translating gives CASSPQKVGAYEQYF. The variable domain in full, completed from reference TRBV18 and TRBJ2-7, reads NAGVMQNPRHLVRRRGQEARLRCSPMKGHSHVYWYRQLPEEGLKFMVYLQKENIIDESGMPKERFSAEFPKEGPSILRIQQVVRGDSAAYFCASSPQKVGAYEQYFGPGTRLTVT.

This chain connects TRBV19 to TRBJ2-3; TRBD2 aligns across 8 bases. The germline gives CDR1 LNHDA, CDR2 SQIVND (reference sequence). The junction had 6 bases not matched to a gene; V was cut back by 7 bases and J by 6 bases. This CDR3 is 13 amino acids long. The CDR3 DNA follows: TGTGCCAGTAAAGCGGGAGTTTCTGATACGCAGTATTTT. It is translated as CASKAGVSDTQYF.

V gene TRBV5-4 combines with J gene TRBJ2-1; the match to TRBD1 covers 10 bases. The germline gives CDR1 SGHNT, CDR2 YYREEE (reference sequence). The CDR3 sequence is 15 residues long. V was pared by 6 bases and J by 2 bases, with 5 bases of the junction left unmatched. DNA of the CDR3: TGTGCCAGCAACGCCGGGACAGGGGCCTACAATGAGCAGTTCTTC. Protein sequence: CASNAGTGAYNEQFF.

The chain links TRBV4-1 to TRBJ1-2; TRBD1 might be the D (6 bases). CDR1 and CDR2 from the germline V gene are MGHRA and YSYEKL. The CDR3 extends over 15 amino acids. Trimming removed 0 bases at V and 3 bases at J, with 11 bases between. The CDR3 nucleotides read TGCGCCAGCAGCCAAGAGGAACAGGGCTACTATGGCTACACCTTC. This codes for CASSQEEQGYYGYTF.

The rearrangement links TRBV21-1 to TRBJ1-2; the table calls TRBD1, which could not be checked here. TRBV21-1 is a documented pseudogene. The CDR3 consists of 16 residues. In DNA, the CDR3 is TGTGCCAGCAGCGGACGGGTCAAGACAGGGGACTATGGCTACACCTTC. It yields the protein CASSGRVKTGDYGYTF.

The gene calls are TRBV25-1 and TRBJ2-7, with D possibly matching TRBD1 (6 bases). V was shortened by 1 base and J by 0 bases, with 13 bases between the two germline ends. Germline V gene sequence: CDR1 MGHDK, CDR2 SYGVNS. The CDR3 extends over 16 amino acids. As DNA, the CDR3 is TGTGCCAGCAGTGAATTTCCGAGCAGGGGCTCCTACGAGCAGTACTTC. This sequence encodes CASSEFPSRGSYEQYF.

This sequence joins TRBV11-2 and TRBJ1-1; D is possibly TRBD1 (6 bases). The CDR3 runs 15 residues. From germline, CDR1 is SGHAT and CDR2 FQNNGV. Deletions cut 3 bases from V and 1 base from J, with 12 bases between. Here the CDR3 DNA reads TGTGCCAGCAGCTTTTCTTGGGGGGCGAACACTGAAGCTTTCTTT. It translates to CASSFSWGANTEAFF.

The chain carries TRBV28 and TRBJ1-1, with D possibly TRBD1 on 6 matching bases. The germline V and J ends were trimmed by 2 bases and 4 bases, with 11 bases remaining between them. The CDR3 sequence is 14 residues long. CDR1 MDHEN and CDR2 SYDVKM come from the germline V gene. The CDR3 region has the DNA TGTGCCAGCAGTTTAGGGGGCGTTGTCACTGAAGCTTTCTTT. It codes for CASSLGGVVTEAFF. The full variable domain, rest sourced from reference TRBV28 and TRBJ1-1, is DVKVTQSSRYLVKRTGEKVFLECVQDMDHENMFWYRQDPGLGLRLIYFSYDVKMKEKGDIPEGYSVSREKKERFSLILESASTNQTSMYLCASSLGGVVTEAFFGQGTRLTVV.

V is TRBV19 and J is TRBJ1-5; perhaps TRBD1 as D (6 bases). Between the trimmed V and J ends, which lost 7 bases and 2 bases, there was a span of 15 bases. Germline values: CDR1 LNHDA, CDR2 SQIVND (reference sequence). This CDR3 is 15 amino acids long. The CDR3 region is CASTMGAAGNQPQHF. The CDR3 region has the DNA TGTGCCAGTACCATGGGGGCGGCGGGCAATCAGCCCCAGCATTTT.